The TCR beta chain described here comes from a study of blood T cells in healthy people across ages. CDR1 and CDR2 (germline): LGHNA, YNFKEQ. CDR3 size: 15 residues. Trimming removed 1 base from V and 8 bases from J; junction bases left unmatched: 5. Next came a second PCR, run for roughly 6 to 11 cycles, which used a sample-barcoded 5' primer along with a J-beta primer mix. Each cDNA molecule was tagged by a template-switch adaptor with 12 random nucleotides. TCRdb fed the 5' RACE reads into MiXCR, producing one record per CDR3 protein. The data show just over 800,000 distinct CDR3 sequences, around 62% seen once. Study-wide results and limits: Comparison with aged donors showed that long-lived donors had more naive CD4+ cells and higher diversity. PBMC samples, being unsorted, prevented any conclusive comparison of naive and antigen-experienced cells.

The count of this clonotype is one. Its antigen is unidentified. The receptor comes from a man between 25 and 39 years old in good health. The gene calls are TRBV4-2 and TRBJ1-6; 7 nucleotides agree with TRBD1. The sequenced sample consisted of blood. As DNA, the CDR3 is TGTGCCAGCAGCCAAGGACCCCAGGGGGATTCACCCCTCCACTTT. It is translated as CASSQGPQGDSPLHF.